The next 21 T cell receptor beta chains were all read from a single sample in a study of beta chain features in type 1 diabetes. Study-level results: Significant though moderate, a shortening of TCRB CDR3s appeared in all four CD4+ subsets of Type 1 diabetes patients.

The antigens of these receptors remain unknown. What was sequenced were expressed TCRB transcripts, since all of the isolated RNA had been reverse transcribed. Data came from immunoSEQ multiplex PCR; TCRdb stores just in-frame clones and leaves some out. The sample includes roughly 700,000 clones, 13% of them seen just once. The sequencing input was naive CD4+ T cells from blood. The receptors shown here come from a man younger than 35 with type 1 diabetes.

The V gene is TRBV7-9, the J gene TRBJ1-2; TRBD1 aligns across 8 bases. Looked up from germline, CDR1 is SEHNR and CDR2 is FQNEAQ (reference sequence). The ends lost 5 bases at V and 0 bases at J; junction bases unmatched: 8. This CDR3 region has 16 residues. The CDR3 sequence: CASSRDTGGTNYGYTF. The DNA of the CDR3 is TGTGCCAGCAGCCGAGATACAGGGGGGACTAACTATGGCTACACCTTC. The full variable domain, with the rest looked up from reference TRBV7-9 and TRBJ1-2, is DTGVSQNPRHKITKRGQNVTFRCDPISEHNRLYWYRQTLGQGPEFLTYFQNEAQLEKSRLLSDRFSAERPKGSFSTLEIQRTEQGDSAMYLCASSRDTGGTNYGYTFGSGTRLTVV.

A few counts support this clone. Distinct nucleotide sequences in the sample also encode this CDR3. V usage is TRBV29-1 and J usage is TRBJ2-3; the D is unclear. Germline lookup yields CDR1 SQVTM and CDR2 ANQGSEA. The CDR3 loop spans 12 amino acids. Between the trimmed V and J ends, which lost 3 bases and 3 bases, there was a span of 7 bases. The CDR3: CSVDPSTDTQYF. The CDR3 coding sequence is TGCAGCGTTGACCCCTCTACAGATACGCAGTATTTT.

The chain recombines TRBV19 with TRBJ2-2; no reliable D call. The V end was cut by 5 bases, the J end by 1 base, with 8 bases between. In germline, CDR1 is LNHDA, CDR2 SQIVND (reference sequence). CDR3 length: 14 amino acids. The CDR3 reads CASSLLENTGELFF. The CDR3 coding sequence is TGTGCCAGTAGTTTACTCGAGAACACCGGGGAGCTGTTTTTT.

This clone was seen a few times. The chain links TRBV5-1 to TRBJ2-2; 8 bases match TRBD2. J was trimmed by 4 bases and V by 3 bases; bases with no gene match: 5. This CDR3 region has 15 residues. The V gene's germline CDR1 is SGHRS and CDR2 YFSETQ. CDR3 DNA: TGCGCCAGCAGCTACGGGACTAGTGGCACCGGGGAGCTGTTTTTT. Protein: CASSYGTSGTGELFF. Supplemented by reference TRBV5-1 and TRBJ2-2, the full variable domain reads KAGVTQTPRYLIKTRGQQVTLSCSPISGHRSVSWYQQTPGQGLQFLFEYFSETQRNKGNFPGRFSGRQFSNSRSEMNVSTLELGDSALYLCASSYGTSGTGELFFGEGSRLTVL.

This clone was counted a few times. This chain uses TRBV2 with TRBJ2-1; weak D call: TRBD2 (6 bases). Germline-derived CDR1 and CDR2 are SNHLY and FYNNEI. The V end lost 7 bases, the J end lost 10 bases, and 17 bases lay between the germline ends. The CDR3 runs to 13 residues. CDR3 in amino acids: CASTKGREAEQFF. The DNA for the CDR3 is TGTGCCAGCACCAAGGGTAGGGAGGCGGAGCAGTTCTTC.

This clone was seen only a few times. The V call is TRBV9, the J call TRBJ1-2; D call uncertain. This CDR3 has 14 amino acids. Germline lookup yields CDR1 SGDLS and CDR2 YYNGEE. V lost 0 bases, J lost 0 bases, and 6 bases lay in between. The CDR3 DNA sequence: TGTGCCAGCAGCGTAGGGTACCCTAACTATGGCTACACCTTC. It is translated as CASSVGYPNYGYTF.

The chain combines TRBV5-4 with TRBJ2-7, with TRBD1 matching 10 bases. Germline loops: CDR1 SGHNT, CDR2 YYREEE (reference sequence). The CDR3 spans 15 residues. V dropped 2 bases and J dropped 2; count of bases not matched to a gene: 4. The CDR3 sequence is CASSFSGQGPYEQYF. The CDR3 region has the DNA TGTGCCAGCAGCTTCTCGGGACAGGGGCCCTACGAGCAGTACTTC.

The rearrangement joins TRBV7-6 to TRBJ2-7; no firm D call. Trimming stripped 1 base from V and 5 bases from J, with 12 bases between. This CDR3 spans 14 amino acids. The V gene's germline CDR1 is SGHVS and CDR2 FNYEAQ. CDR3 coding DNA: TGTGCCAGCAGCTTAGAAACGCTCCCGAACGAGCAGTACTTC. It is translated as CASSLETLPNEQYF.

This clone was counted only a few times. The gene calls are TRBV29-1 and TRBJ2-7; 7 bases align to TRBD1. Germline V lookup: CDR1 SQVTM, CDR2 ANQGSEA. The junction had 8 bases not matched to a gene; V was cut back by 2 bases and J by 7 bases. The CDR3 extends over 13 amino acids. CDR3 nucleotides: TGCAGCGTTGAACTAGGGGGCGAGGGGGAGCAGTACTTC. Translation: CSVELGGEGEQYF.

The rearrangement links TRBV7-9 to TRBJ1-1, with TRBD1 matching over 8 bases. This CDR3 has 13 amino acids. CDR1 is SEHNR and CDR2 is FQNEAQ in the germline V gene (reference sequence). Trimming took 5 bases from V and 6 from J; bases not matched to a gene: 5. The DNA for the CDR3 is TGTGCCAGCAGCCAGGGGGCGTTCGCTGAAGCTTTCTTT. Its protein is CASSQGAFAEAFF.

The rearrangement joins TRBV29-1 to TRBJ2-1; D is perhaps TRBD1 or TRBD2 (6 bases each). Trimming removed 4 bases from V and 5 bases from J, with 30 bases in between. The CDR3 has 19 residues. Germline CDR1 and CDR2: SQVTM and ANQGSEA. As DNA, the CDR3 is TGCAGCGTTGGGCCTCACCACCACGAAGGGGGGACCAACAACAATGAGCAGTTCTTC. Protein: CSVGPHHHEGGTNNNEQFF.

This clone was seen more than once but under ten times. The J gene is TRBJ1-1, the V gene TRBV7-2; D perhaps matches TRBD1 (6 bases). The CDR3 contains 14 residues. The V and J ends lost 6 bases and 0 bases respectively, with 11 bases between them. Germline V gene sequence: CDR1 SGHTA, CDR2 FQGNSA. The CDR3 coding sequence is TGTGCCAGCAGTCCGCAGGGGTTGAACACTGAAGCTTTCTTT. This codes for CASSPQGLNTEAFF.

J is TRBJ2-3 and V is TRBV30, with 10 nucleotides matching TRBD2. V was clipped by 8 bases and J by 3 bases; unmatched bases: 2. CDR1 is GTSNPN and CDR2 is SVGIG in the germline V gene (reference sequence). The CDR3 is 12 amino acids. CDR3 residues: CAIAGGTDTQYF. In nucleotides, the CDR3 is TGTGCCATAGCGGGGGGTACAGATACGCAGTATTTT.

This clone was detected a few times. The chain couples TRBV12-2 to TRBJ1-1. TRBV12-2 corresponds to a pseudogene. The CDR3 sequence is 16 residues long. The CDR3 sequence is CASRVRPAAMNTEAFF. The CDR3 DNA reads as TGTGCAAGTCGCGTACGCCCGGCGGCCATGAACACTGAAGCTTTCTTT.

The rearrangement joins TRBV7-2 to TRBJ2-3, with 10 bases fitting TRBD2. Germline CDR1 reads SGHTA; CDR2 reads FQGNSA. After removal of 1 base from V and 7 bases from J, the junction contained 8 bases not matched to a gene. The CDR3 extends over 16 amino acids. The CDR3 DNA follows: TGTGCCAGCAGCTTAGTCGGTAGCGGGGGGAGACATACGCAGTATTTT. Protein sequence: CASSLVGSGGRHTQYF. Drawing the rest from reference TRBV7-2 and TRBJ2-3, the complete variable domain is GAGVSQSPSNKVTEKGKDVELRCDPISGHTALYWYRQSLGQGLEFLIYFQGNSAPDKSGLPSDRFSAERTGGSVSTLTIQRTQQEDSAVYLCASSLVGSGGRHTQYFGPGTRLTVL.

With respect to this clone: One end of the junction fails to match germline, which may point to a read error. The V gene is TRBV11-2, the J gene TRBJ1-2; D remains ambiguous. The CDR3 is made up of 14 amino acids. Germline CDR1 SGHAT, CDR2 FQNNGV. The DNA of the CDR3 is TGTGCCAGCAGCCTAGACGACGGGCACTATGGCTACACCTTC. It encodes CASSLDDGHYGYTF.

The chain has TRBV5-4 and TRBJ2-2, with 9 positions matching TRBD1. The CDR3 sequence is 15 residues long. V lost 4 bases to trimming and J lost 0 bases; unmatched junction nucleotides: 1. Germline V gene sequence: CDR1 SGHNT, CDR2 YYREEE (reference sequence). The CDR3 DNA reads TGTGCCAGCAGCCGGGACAGGGCGAACACCGGGGAGCTGTTTTTT. This gives the protein CASSRDRANTGELFF.

The chain links TRBV19 to TRBJ2-7; a possible D gene is TRBD2 (5 bases). This CDR3 contains 13 residues. Germline V gene data show CDR1 as LNHDA and CDR2 as SQIVND (reference sequence). V lost 10 bases and J 0 bases, leaving 13 bases between the germline ends. CDR3 sequence: CATRSGSSYEQYF. The CDR3 DNA follows: TGTGCCACCAGAAGTGGGAGCTCCTACGAGCAGTACTTC. The variable domain in full, with the rest retrieved from reference TRBV19 and TRBJ2-7, is DGGITQSPKYLFRKEGQNVTLSCEQNLNHDAMYWYRQDPGQGLRLIYYSQIVNDFQKGDIAEGYSVSREKKESFPLTVTSAQKNPTAFYLCATRSGSSYEQYFGPGTRLTVT.

The V and J genes are TRBV25-1 and TRBJ2-5, with TRBD1 matching 8 bases. In germline, CDR1 is MGHDK, CDR2 SYGVNS. V lost 3 bases, J lost 5 bases, and 8 bases stayed unmatched. This CDR3 is built from 15 residues. The CDR3 loop reads CASSDWTGRTETQYF. CDR3 nucleotides: TGTGCCAGCAGTGACTGGACAGGGCGTACGGAGACCCAGTACTTC.

This clone has a handful of counts. The chain uses TRBV29-1 and TRBJ1-5; D gene uncertain. Trimming stripped 4 bases from V and 4 bases from J, with 8 bases between. Germline V gives CDR1 SQVTM, CDR2 ANQGSEA. CDR3 length: 12 residues. The CDR3 reads CSVGNQNQPQHF. CDR3 nucleotides: TGCAGCGTTGGAAACCAGAATCAGCCCCAGCATTTT.

On this clone: Other nucleotide sequences in the sample specify the same CDR3. This chain joins TRBV29-1 and TRBJ2-5; D might be TRBD2 (6 bases). Trimming pared 4 bases from V and 3 bases from J, leaving 9 bases between. CDR1 is SQVTM, CDR2 ANQGSEA, per germline. CDR3 size: 12 residues. The CDR3 region is CSVAGGEETQYF. In nucleotides, the CDR3 is TGCAGCGTTGCAGGCGGGGAAGAGACCCAGTACTTC.